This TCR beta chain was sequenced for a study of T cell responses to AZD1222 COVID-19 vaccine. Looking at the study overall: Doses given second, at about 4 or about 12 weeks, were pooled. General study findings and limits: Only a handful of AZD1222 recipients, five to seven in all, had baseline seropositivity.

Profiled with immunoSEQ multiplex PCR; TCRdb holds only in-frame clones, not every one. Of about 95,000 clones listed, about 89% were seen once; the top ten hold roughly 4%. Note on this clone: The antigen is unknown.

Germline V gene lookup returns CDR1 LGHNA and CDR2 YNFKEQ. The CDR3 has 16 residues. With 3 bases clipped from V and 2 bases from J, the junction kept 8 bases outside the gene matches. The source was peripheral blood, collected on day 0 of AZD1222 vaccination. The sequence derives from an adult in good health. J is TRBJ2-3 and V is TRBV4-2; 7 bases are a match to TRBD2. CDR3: CASSHRGEGFTDTQYF. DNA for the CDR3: TGTGCCAGCAGCCATCGCGGGGAGGGGTTCACAGATACGCAGTATTTT.